What follows describes a single T cell receptor beta chain. Its antigen is unknown. This sample is part of a study of cytomegalovirus exposure and HLA in healthy donors. Whole-study results and caveats: Associated with cytomegalovirus, according to the listing, were 150 to 200 TCR beta chains.

Germline CDR1 and CDR2: SEHNR and FQNEAQ (reference sequence). The ends lost 4 bases at V and 7 bases at J; junction bases unmatched: 8. CDR3 size: 15 residues. Method: immunoSEQ multiplex PCR; TCRdb's copy keeps in-frame clones and lacks some. The data show about 130,000 clones, with 85% to 90% seen just once and about 1.1% held by the top ten. This chain links TRBV7-9 with TRBJ2-1; 9 bases align to TRBD1. The source of this sequence is a woman aged 18 to 35 in good health and CMV-seronegative. The sample was PBMCs. The DNA for the CDR3 is TGTGCCAGCAGCTCCCCGGGACAGGGTAGTAATGAGCAGTTCTTC. It specifies CASSSPGQGSNEQFF.